These 23 T cell receptor beta chains share one sample of origin, sequenced in a study of response to subunit inactivated influenza vaccine. From the RT-PCR reads, TCRdb called clonotypes with MiXCR, one entry per CDR3 protein. The data show 200,000 to 250,000 distinct CDR3 sequences, 12% seen once. The source was non-naive T cells sorted from PBMCs, collected 14 days before vaccination. The receptors shown here come from a man in his fifties or sixties who received an inactivated influenza vaccine.

J is TRBJ1-1 and V is TRBV7-9, with TRBD1 matching over 9 bases. The CDR3 runs to 15 residues. V gave up 0 bases and J gave up 5 bases; unmatched junction bases: 4. Germline lookup yields CDR1 SEHNR and CDR2 FQNEAQ (reference sequence). The CDR3 DNA follows: TGTGCCAGCAGCTTAGCGGGACAGGGTGGGACTGAAGCTTTCTTT. This sequence encodes CASSLAGQGGTEAFF.

The table lists this clonotype with many counts. The gene calls are TRBV20-1 and TRBJ2-3; perhaps TRBD2 as D (7 bases). V lost 5 bases and J 0 bases, leaving 12 bases between the germline ends. The CDR3 is 14 amino acids. Germline CDR1 and CDR2: DFQATT and SNEGSKA (reference sequence). CDR3: CSAWAGASTDTQYF. The CDR3 region has the DNA TGCAGTGCTTGGGCGGGGGCTAGCACAGATACGCAGTATTTT.

There are a few counts of this clonotype. This chain uses TRBV24-1 with TRBJ2-3; D is unclear. This CDR3 has 11 amino acids. Per germline, CDR1 KGHDR and CDR2 SFDVKD. V was clipped by 5 bases and J by 5 bases, with 4 bases between them. The CDR3 DNA reads as TGTGCCACCAGTGTAAAAGATACGCAGTATTTT. Protein: CATSVKDTQYF.

There are many counts of this clonotype. The chain links TRBV4-1 to TRBJ2-3; 8 nucleotides align to TRBD2. The germline V gene has CDR1 MGHRA and CDR2 YSYEKL. The CDR3 consists of 17 residues. V was clipped by 4 bases and J by 0 bases; unmatched bases: 9. In DNA, the CDR3 is TGCGCCAGCAGCCGAAACCCCCAGCGGGAGAGCACAGATACGCAGTATTTT. Its protein product is CASSRNPQRESTDTQYF.

V is TRBV30 and J is TRBJ1-4; D is possibly TRBD1 (5 bases). This CDR3 contains 14 residues. Trimming took off 3 bases at V and 7 bases at J, with 15 bases between the two ends. CDR1 and CDR2 (germline): GTSNPN, SVGIG (reference sequence). The CDR3 DNA is TGTGCCTGGAGCTCAGGGATGGGGGTTGAAAAACTGTTTTTT. This gives the protein CAWSSGMGVEKLFF.

This clonotype was counted many times. This sequence joins TRBV18 and TRBJ2-2; unclear D gene. There are 12 residues in the CDR3. V was trimmed by 2 bases and J by 4 bases, leaving 2 bases between them. CDR1 is KGHSH and CDR2 is LQKENI in the germline V gene. CDR3 in DNA: TGTGCCAGCTCACCAGGCACCGGGGAGCTGTTTTTT. This gives the protein CASSPGTGELFF.

This chain connects TRBV3-1 to TRBJ2-2; tentatively, D is TRBD1 (6 bases). The CDR3 has 19 amino acids. Germline CDR1 and CDR2: LGHDT and YNNKEL (reference sequence). CDR3: CTFCSPSSLNRENTGELFF. Written as DNA, the CDR3 is TGTACCTTCTGTTCCCCCTCGAGCTTGAACAGGGAGAACACCGGGGAGCTGTTTTTT.

This clonotype was observed a handful of times. This chain joins TRBV20-1 and TRBJ1-6, with TRBD1 matching 9 bases. CDR1 DFQATT and CDR2 SNEGSKA come from the germline V gene (reference sequence). The CDR3 has 15 amino acids. J lost 11 bases, V lost 5 bases, and 13 bases had no gene match. The CDR3 region has the DNA TGCAGTGCTCCGGACGGGACAGGGTTGGTAGCACCCCTCCACTTT. Translating it yields CSAPDGTGLVAPLHF.

V and J are TRBV6-2 or TRBV6-3 and TRBJ2-1; no clear D gene. Trimming stripped 2 bases from V and 6 bases from J, with 14 bases between. The CDR3 consists of 15 residues. The germline V gene has CDR1 MNHEY and CDR2 SVGEGT. The CDR3 DNA reads as TGTGCCAGCAGTTACCTGATTGGGAAGGCCAATGAGCAGTTCTTC. This encodes CASSYLIGKANEQFF.

This clonotype has a count of ten or more. The V gene is TRBV29-1, the J gene TRBJ1-2; D uncertain. Trimming took off 6 bases at V and 0 bases at J, with 11 bases between the two ends. Germline V CDR1 and CDR2: SQVTM, ANQGSEA. There are 13 residues in the CDR3. The CDR3 loop is CSVKTVPNYGYTF. The CDR3 coding sequence is TGCAGCGTCAAAACAGTCCCTAACTATGGCTACACCTTC.

The CDR3 DNA follows: TGTGCCAGCAGCTTAGCTTTCCCGGAGGGGTTGGACGAGCAGTACTTC. It encodes CASSLAFPEGLDEQYF. The rearrangement links TRBV7-8 to TRBJ2-7; a weak D match, TRBD2 (6 bases). CDR3 length: 16 residues. Germline-derived CDR1 and CDR2 are SGHVS and FQNEAQ. V was shortened by 0 bases and J by 5 bases, with 17 bases between the two germline ends.

The rearrangement joins TRBV11-2 to TRBJ2-2; D could derive from TRBD1 or TRBD2 (5 bases each). Trimming removed 0 bases at V and 0 bases at J, with 11 bases between. This CDR3 contains 17 residues. CDR1 is SGHAT, CDR2 FQNNGV, per germline. The DNA of the CDR3 is TGTGCCAGCAGCTTAGATCTTGGGGGAGCGAACACCGGGGAGCTGTTTTTT. Its protein product is CASSLDLGGANTGELFF.

This clonotype showed up just a few times. The V call is TRBV7-8, the J call TRBJ1-2, with D possibly TRBD1 on 5 matching bases. The V end was cut by 5 bases, the J end by 4 bases, with 17 bases between. Germline loops: CDR1 SGHVS, CDR2 FQNEAQ. The CDR3 consists of 15 residues. The CDR3 bases are TGTGCCAGCAGCCCCCACGGGGACTTTGGCTATGGCTACACCTTC. Translated: CASSPHGDFGYGYTF.

The J gene is TRBJ2-3, the V gene TRBV4-2; 8 bases agree with TRBD2. The V gene's germline CDR1 is LGHNA and CDR2 YNFKEQ. The CDR3 spans 17 residues. The junction had 11 bases not matched to a gene; V was cut back by 4 bases and J by 2 bases. The CDR3 coding sequence is TGTGCCAGCAGCCTCAGGACTAGCCTATTCGCCACAGATACGCAGTATTTT. This codes for CASSLRTSLFATDTQYF.

The genes are TRBV10-3 and TRBJ1-2; possibly TRBD1 for D (6 bases). V lost 5 bases and J 3 bases, leaving 16 bases between the germline ends. CDR1 ENHRY and CDR2 SYGVKD come from the germline V gene. This CDR3 region has 15 residues. The CDR3 DNA reads TGTGCCATCAGTACCGGGACACCTGGTCACTATGGCTACACCTTC. Protein sequence: CAISTGTPGHYGYTF.

This clonotype was detected a few times. This chain uses TRBV6-2 or TRBV6-3 with TRBJ2-7, with D possibly TRBD2 on 5 matching bases. Germline V gene lookup returns CDR1 MNHEY and CDR2 SVGEGT. The ends were cut back, 9 bases at V and 2 bases at J, with 14 bases in the middle. This CDR3 contains 13 residues. CDR3 nucleotide sequence: TGTGCCAGTAGGACCAGCGGTACCTACGAGCAGTACTTC. This codes for CASRTSGTYEQYF.

This clonotype occurred many times. The chain recombines TRBV2 with TRBJ2-7, with D possibly being TRBD1 or TRBD2 (5 bases each). From germline, CDR1 is SNHLY and CDR2 FYNNEI. V was trimmed by 4 bases and J by 7 bases, leaving 23 bases between them. There are 16 residues in the CDR3. The CDR3 DNA follows: TGTGCCAGCAGTGGGGGCCGGGGCAGTGGGCCTTTGGAGCAGTACTTC. As protein: CASSGGRGSGPLEQYF. Full variable domain (rest looked up from reference TRBV2 and TRBJ2-7): EPEVTQTPSHQVTQMGQEVILRCVPISNHLYFYWYRQILGQKVEFLVSFYNNEISEKSEIFDDQFSVERPDGSNFTLKIRSTKLEDSAMYFCASSGGRGSGPLEQYFGPGTRLTVT.

This clonotype was seen a handful of times. The chain recombines TRBV29-1 with TRBJ2-7, with TRBD2 matching 12 bases. Per the germline V gene, CDR1 is SQVTM and CDR2 is ANQGSEA. Trimming removed 6 bases from V and 4 bases from J; junction bases left unmatched: 7. The CDR3 extends over 14 amino acids. In DNA, the CDR3 is TGCAGCGTAGTACTAGCGGGAGGCGGATACGAGCAGTACTTC. Protein product: CSVVLAGGGYEQYF.

This clonotype has a handful of counts. J is TRBJ2-5 and V is TRBV28; TRBD1 is a possible D gene (6 bases). The V end lost 3 bases, the J end lost 0 bases, and 23 bases lay between the germline ends. The CDR3 loop spans 19 amino acids. CDR1 is MDHEN and CDR2 is SYDVKM in the germline V gene. The CDR3 sequence is CASSFPKLRGRGNQETQYF. In nucleotides, the CDR3 is TGTGCCAGCAGTTTCCCTAAACTCAGGGGAAGGGGTAACCAAGAGACCCAGTACTTC. The whole variable domain, remainder taken from reference TRBV28 and TRBJ2-5, is DVKVTQSSRYLVKRTGEKVFLECVQDMDHENMFWYRQDPGLGLRLIYFSYDVKMKEKGDIPEGYSVSREKKERFSLILESASTNQTSMYLCASSFPKLRGRGNQETQYFGPGTRLLVL.

There are many counts of this clonotype. CDR3 DNA: TGCGCCAGCAGCCAAGGGGCAGGTTCCTACGAGCAGTACTTC. Amino acids: CASSQGAGSYEQYF. The J gene is TRBJ2-7, the V gene TRBV4-3; no clear D gene. Germline V CDR1 and CDR2: LGHNA, YSLEER. CDR3 size: 14 residues. Between the trimmed V and J ends, which lost 1 base and 1 base, there was a span of 8 bases.

In its sample, this clonotype was seen many times. The chain couples TRBV11-2 to TRBJ2-1; 13 bases line up with TRBD2. The V and J ends lost 7 bases and 4 bases, in that order; junction bases with no gene match: 7. The germline gives CDR1 SGHAT, CDR2 FQNNGV. The CDR3 extends over 16 amino acids. The CDR3 DNA reads as TGTGCCAGCATGCGACTAGCGGGGGGTCGATACAATGAGCAGTTCTTC. Translating gives CASMRLAGGRYNEQFF.

The CDR3, as DNA: TGTGCCAGCAGCCAAGTGCCTTCTGGCGGCGAGCAGTACTTC. Its protein is CASSQVPSGGEQYF. J is TRBJ2-7 and V is TRBV4-2; no clear D gene. CDR3 length: 14 residues. CDR1 and CDR2 from the germline V gene are LGHNA and YNFKEQ. V was pared by 1 base and J by 6 bases, with 13 bases between.

The sample holds many counts of this clonotype. This chain links TRBV4-2 with TRBJ2-2; D might be TRBD1 or TRBD2, each matching 5 bases. Trimming left V 0 bases short and J 6 bases short, with 8 bases between. The CDR3 has 14 amino acids. CDR1 LGHNA and CDR2 YNFKEQ come from the germline V gene. The CDR3 here is CASSQELGAGELFF. Written as DNA, the CDR3 is TGTGCCAGCAGCCAAGAATTGGGGGCCGGGGAGCTGTTTTTT.